The 14 T cell receptor beta chains listed next were all sequenced from one sample in a study of T cells after yellow fever vaccination. One entry per CDR3 protein results from TCRdb running MiXCR on the 5' RACE reads. The table lists 110,000 or so distinct CDR3 sequences, roughly 7.2% of them singletons. The sample consisted of CD4+ T cells sorted from PBMCs, taken 35 to 50 days after the first yellow fever vaccination. The receptors here all came from a man aged 18 to 29 who received the YFV17D yellow fever vaccine.

This clonotype has just a few counts. The rearrangement links TRBV7-2 to TRBJ2-2; D remains ambiguous. The CDR3 extends over 15 amino acids. Per the germline V gene, CDR1 is SGHTA and CDR2 is FQGNSA. Trimming took 5 bases from V and 2 from J, leaving 12 bases between them. As DNA, the CDR3 is TGTGCCAGCAGCCGGATGGGCTATAACACCGGGGAGCTGTTTTTT. Its protein is CASSRMGYNTGELFF. The variable domain in full, completed from reference TRBV7-2 and TRBJ2-2, reads GAGVSQSPSNKVTEKGKDVELRCDPISGHTALYWYRQSLGQGLEFLIYFQGNSAPDKSGLPSDRFSAERTGGSVSTLTIQRTQQEDSAVYLCASSRMGYNTGELFFGEGSRLTVL.

This clonotype was detected ten times or more. The chain combines TRBV24-1 with TRBJ2-3, with TRBD1 matching 8 bases. V was pared by 2 bases and J by 2 bases, with 2 bases of the junction left unmatched. The CDR3 sequence is 15 residues long. The germline V gene has CDR1 KGHDR and CDR2 SFDVKD. CDR3 protein: CATSDSQGATDTQYF. CDR3 in DNA: TGTGCCACCAGTGATTCGCAGGGGGCCACAGATACGCAGTATTTT.

This clonotype was recorded many times. The chain employs TRBV6-2 or TRBV6-3 and TRBJ1-1, with 10 nucleotides matching TRBD1. The CDR3 is 14 residues long. J was trimmed by 10 bases and V by 9 bases; bases with no gene match: 14. Germline V gene lookup returns CDR1 MNHEY and CDR2 SVGEGT. This CDR3 is CASFLSSGQGTAFF. Written as DNA, the CDR3 is TGTGCCAGTTTCTTATCCTCGGGACAGGGGACAGCTTTCTTT.

This clonotype occurred many times. V and J are TRBV7-9 and TRBJ2-2, with D possibly called TRBD1 or TRBD2 (5 bases each). Germline values: CDR1 SEHNR, CDR2 FQNEAQ (reference sequence). The ends were cut back, 5 bases at V and 0 bases at J, with 13 bases in the middle. This CDR3 has 16 residues. The CDR3 bases are TGTGCCAGCAGCCCCGTCCAGGGAGCGAACACCGGGGAGCTGTTTTTT. Its translation is CASSPVQGANTGELFF.

The sample holds many counts of this clonotype. The V gene is TRBV25-1, the J gene TRBJ2-1; D possibly uses TRBD1 or TRBD2 (6 bases each). Germline V gene lookup returns CDR1 MGHDK and CDR2 SYGVNS. The CDR3 sequence is 12 residues long. Trimming took off 8 bases at V and 4 bases at J, with 9 bases between the two ends. The CDR3 is CASEGGYNEQFF. In nucleotides, the CDR3 is TGTGCCAGCGAAGGGGGGTACAATGAGCAGTTCTTC.

This clonotype has a count of ten or more. The chain has TRBV11-2 and TRBJ2-1; TRBD2 matches 9 bases. This CDR3 comprises 17 residues. The J segment lost 6 bases and the V segment lost 5 bases, leaving 14 bases of the junction unmatched. CDR1 is SGHAT and CDR2 is FQNNGV in the germline V gene. The CDR3, as DNA: TGTGCCAGCAGCCTCAGGGGTGCTAGCGGGGCTCGCAATGAGCAGTTCTTC. Translated, it gives CASSLRGASGARNEQFF.

In its sample, this clonotype was seen many times. The chain is built from TRBV20-1 and TRBJ2-7, with D perhaps matching TRBD1 or TRBD2 (5 bases each). Germline CDR1 reads DFQATT; CDR2 reads SNEGSKA (reference sequence). The CDR3 totals 13 residues. V shed 1 base and J shed 7 bases, with 14 bases lying between them. The DNA of the CDR3 is TGCAGTGCTAGAGGCCCAGCCGAGGGGGAGCAGTACTTC. It is translated as CSARGPAEGEQYF.

This clonotype was recorded at least ten times. This chain connects TRBV21-1 to TRBJ1-2. TRBV21-1 is termed a pseudogene. The CDR3 length is 15 residues. The CDR3 reads CASSKEGVGGVGYTF. CDR3 coding DNA: TGTGCCAGCAGCAAAGAGGGAGTAGGGGGGGTTGGCTACACCTTC.

This clonotype was observed many times. The chain links TRBV6-1 to TRBJ2-7; 7 positions match TRBD1. Germline lookup yields CDR1 MNHNS and CDR2 SASEGT. The J segment lost 6 bases and the V segment lost 1 base, leaving 9 bases of the junction unmatched. The CDR3 length is 15 residues. The CDR3 sequence: CASSEGGTARSEQYV. CDR3 nucleotide sequence: TGTGCCAGCAGTGAAGGAGGGACAGCCCGCTCCGAGCAGTACGTC.

This clonotype was counted many times. The chain joins TRBV5-1 to TRBJ2-3; 7 positions agree with TRBD2. The CDR3 is 15 amino acids. Germline V gene data show CDR1 as SGHRS and CDR2 as YFSETQ. V shed 3 bases and J 4 bases; nucleotides not matched to a gene: 8. The CDR3 protein is CASSSWEGTADTQYF. The CDR3 nucleotides are TGCGCCAGCAGCTCTTGGGAGGGGACCGCAGATACGCAGTATTTT.

This clonotype showed up many times. The CDR3 here is CASSRRQLDRATNEKLFF. The CDR3 region has the DNA TGTGCCAGCAGCCGAAGACAATTGGACAGGGCAACTAATGAAAAACTGTTTTTT. The chain joins TRBV11-2 to TRBJ1-4; TRBD1 aligns across 8 bases. V lost 5 bases, J lost 0 bases, and 11 bases stayed unmatched. In germline, CDR1 is SGHAT, CDR2 FQNNGV. The CDR3 loop spans 18 amino acids.

This clonotype was observed many times. V and J are TRBV4-3 and TRBJ2-2; D gene ambiguous. Trimming pared 1 base from V and 3 bases from J, leaving 6 bases between. The germline CDR1 and CDR2 sequences are LGHNA and YSLEER. The CDR3 loop spans 14 amino acids. CDR3 loop: CASSQAPDTGELFF. DNA of the CDR3: TGCGCCAGCAGCCAAGCCCCAGACACCGGGGAGCTGTTTTTT.

V is TRBV4-2 and J is TRBJ2-5; D possibly uses TRBD1 or TRBD2 (6 bases each). Trimming took 4 bases from V and 5 from J, leaving 14 bases between them. Germline V gene data show CDR1 as LGHNA and CDR2 as YNFKEQ. CDR3 length equals 14 residues. Written as DNA, the CDR3 is TGTGCCAGCAGCCTAGGGGGGCCCCGGGAGACCCAGTACTTC. Protein product: CASSLGGPRETQYF.

This clonotype was counted ten times or more. CDR3 sequence: CASSVSGYHEKLFF. CDR3 bases: TGTGCCAGCAGTGTCTCGGGGTATCATGAAAAACTGTTTTTT. The rearrangement links TRBV2 to TRBJ1-4; the D is unclear. Deletions cut 4 bases from V and 6 bases from J, with 12 bases between. There are 14 residues in the CDR3. Looked up from germline, CDR1 is SNHLY and CDR2 is FYNNEI.